This TCR beta chain was obtained from a study of response to subunit inactivated influenza vaccine. General observations from the study: The authors put forward the suggestion that each seasonal influenza vaccination may bring in only a limited number of new T cells.

As for this clonotype: Its antigen is as yet unknown.

Germline CDR1 is MDHEN and CDR2 is SYDVKM. There are 14 residues in the CDR3. V lost 5 bases and J lost 0, with 9 bases in between. TCRdb called the RT-PCR reads again in MiXCR, with one record for every CDR3 protein. The table has 400,000 to 650,000 distinct CDR3 sequences, less than 7.5% seen once; the top ten hold about 12%. The sample here was PBMCs from blood, taken 23 months after vaccination. The TCR was taken from a man aged 50-75 years who received an inactivated influenza vaccine. V and J are TRBV28 and TRBJ2-3; D is unresolved. The CDR3 DNA is TGTGCCAGCAGTCCGTATCCTAGCACAGATACGCAGTATTTT. It translates to CASSPYPSTDTQYF.